This T cell receptor (beta chain) was observed in a study of blood T cells in healthy people across ages (dated by TCRdb to between 2014 and 2016). Concerning the study at large: In model experiments, template switching captured about one uniquely barcoded TCR beta cDNA molecule for every two T cells. To track age-related changes in TCR beta repertoire diversity, the study relied on deep sequencing normalized with unique cDNA molecular identifiers. Donors were grouped into four age groups: young (average approximately 15 years), middle-aged (over 35), aged (around 66) and long-lived (roughly 80). For two donors (one aged 18 to 30 and one aged 80 or older), the study analyzed two additional independent replicas of 1 million unique cDNA reads from the same blood draw.

The CDR3 spans 14 residues, from the cysteine through the phenylalanine. The read is trimmed to its CDR3 DNA, 42 bases read in frame from base 1. Trimming costs V 2 bases and J 4 bases, and their ends lie 14 bases apart. The germline V gene supplies CDR1 SQVTM and CDR2 ANQGSEA. Overall results and qualifications from the work: Since profiling was done on bulk unsorted PBMCs, naive and antigen-experienced compartments could not be conclusively compared. As age increased, observed TCR beta diversity per million T cells dropped in a roughly linear way, and a significant reduction was already evident by age 40. Because the CMV infection status of the donors was unknown, age-related changes in expanded clonotypes may potentially have been confounded. Estimates of total diversity from one million sequenced T cells were regarded as lower bounds and underestimates. The long-lived group showed more naive CD4+ T cells, fewer expanded clones and increased TCR diversity than the aged group, suggesting age selection. There was a strong correlation between observed TCR beta diversity and the percentage of naive T cells measured by flow cytometry.

The roughly 39 donors, aged about 6 to 100 years, were systemically healthy Caucasian individuals from Russia. Each donor gave about 10 milliliters of peripheral blood, drawn into EDTA-treated Vacutainer tubes. Ficoll-Paque density-gradient centrifugation was used to isolate PBMCs, with at least 6 million per sample. Total RNA, at least 6 micrograms per sample, was extracted from PBMCs with Trizol reagent. The percentages of naive CD45RAhigh/CD27high T cells were determined by flow cytometry on a PBMC aliquot from every donor. To note about this clonotype: Which antigen it targets is not known. It has no much larger one-base neighbor in the sample; base qualities were not kept.

The receptor library was made with 5' RACE. TCRdb shows the sequencer as Illumina HiSeq 2500. A second 7 to 11 cycle PCR used a sample-barcoded 5' primer and a J-beta primer mix. A unique molecular identifier was introduced onto each TCR beta cDNA molecule by a template-switch 5' adaptor carrying 12 random nucleotides. At least 2.5 million CDR3-containing paired-end reads were obtained from each sample. First-strand cDNA synthesis was performed from all RNA using the Mint cDNA synthesis kit, with priming by a TRBC-specific oligonucleotide. All cDNA was treated with uracil-DNA glycosylase and then went through a first 18-cycle PCR with the universal primers M1SS and BC2_uni_R. The original pipeline was this. For normalization, 1 million high-quality reads were randomly selected from each sample, with every read carrying a distinct molecular identifier. Reads sharing molecular identifiers were discarded rather than binned into consensus sequences. MiTCR, run with a Q25 quality threshold and the strictest error-elimination algorithm, handled CDR3 identification, clonotype clustering and error correction. A nonparametric unseen species model using Euler transformation provided a lower-bound estimate of total TCR beta diversity. The public reads were quality trimmed at Q25 with fastp and then assembled into clones with MiXCR by TCRdb, keeping productive beta chains. Rows merge per CDR3 protein into single entries with the most common DNA and genes. TCRdb's processing, not the study's, gives the V and J calls here. Present in this sample are 760,000 or so distinct CDR3 sequences, more than 20% of which were seen just once. The ten largest clones represent roughly 9% of the sample.

These sequences were also reported in another study, on T cells of mothers and their children. The second paper further reports: The donors were nine systemically healthy Caucasian individuals, made up of three mothers and their six children. cDNA synthesis consumed the entire amount of extracted RNA, loaded at 1.5 ug RNA in each 15 ul reaction. In the second PCR, sample barcodes and 2-4 random nucleotides were introduced via the M1S primer. Over 9 million TCR beta CDR3 reads came from each mother, compared with several million reads from each child. Thymic selection shapes the output of TCR recombination in a similar way in related and unrelated pairs, and inherited differences have a minor effect. Normalized repertoire overlap was always found to be slightly, but never significantly, higher in related mother-child pairs than in unrelated mother-child pairs. Persistent microchimeric T cell clones were not detected, at a sensitivity of about 100 clones per million clonotypes. The study used deep NGS to compare TCR beta repertoires of mothers and children, seeking features distinguishing related mother-child pairs from unrelated individuals. Mothers averaged roughly 36 +/- 4 years of age and children averaged about 10 +/- 4 years. After adapters were ligated using NEBNext reagents, the libraries underwent 100+100 nt paired-end sequencing on an Illumina HiSeq 2000. To avoid cross-contamination, the mother libraries and the child libraries were prepared a month apart and sequenced in separate runs. For each donor, between about 500,000 and 2,100,000 distinct TCR beta clonotypes were identified. Naive TCR beta clonotypes were estimated from low-frequency clonotypes matched to each donor's FACS-determined naive share, without sorting.

This clonotype originated in a boy between 5 and 17 years old in good health. The source material was blood. The chain links TRBV29-1 with TRBJ1-2; possibly the D gene is TRBD1, per 5 matching bases. The CDR3 is CSVEIQGGGYGYTF. The bases are TGCAGCGTTGAAATCCAGGGCGGGGGCTATGGCTACACCTTC.